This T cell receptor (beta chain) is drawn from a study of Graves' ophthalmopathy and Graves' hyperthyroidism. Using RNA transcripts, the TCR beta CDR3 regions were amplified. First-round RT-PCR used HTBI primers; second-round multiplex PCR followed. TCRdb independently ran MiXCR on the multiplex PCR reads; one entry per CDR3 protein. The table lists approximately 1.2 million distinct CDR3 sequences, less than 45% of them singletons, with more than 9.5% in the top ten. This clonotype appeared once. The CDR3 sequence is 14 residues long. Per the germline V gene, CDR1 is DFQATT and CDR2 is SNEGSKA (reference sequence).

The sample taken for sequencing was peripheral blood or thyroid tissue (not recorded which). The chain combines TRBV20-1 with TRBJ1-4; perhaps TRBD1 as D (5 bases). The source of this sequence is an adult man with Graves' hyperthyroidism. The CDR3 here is CSVSQGATNEKLFF. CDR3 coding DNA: TGCAGCGTCTCCCAGGGCGCAACTAATGAAAAACTGTTTTTT.